The 23 T cell receptor beta chains in this list originate from one sample, sequenced in a study of radiation and T cells in renal cell carcinoma. Only in-frame clones appear in the TCRdb table, and some are missing; sequencing was by immunoSEQ multiplex PCR. The sample records 130,000 to 150,000 clones, roughly 90% being singletons. This sample's time point: baseline pretreatment blood. Treatment described: 15 Gy SBRT to primary tumor, nephrectomy 4 weeks later. The starting material was blood, obtained from a patient whose treatment included radiotherapy and nephrectomy. The receptors shown here come from a woman in her 50s with renal cell carcinoma.

This chain joins TRBV7-9 and TRBJ1-4; 10 nucleotides match TRBD1. Germline values: CDR1 SEHNR, CDR2 FQNEAQ (reference sequence). Trimming took 2 bases from V and 0 from J; bases not matched to a gene: 3. The CDR3 covers 17 residues. DNA of the CDR3: TGTGCCAGCAGCTTAAGGGACAGGGGTACAACTAATGAAAAACTGTTTTTT. Its protein is CASSLRDRGTTNEKLFF.

The chain recombines TRBV6-1 with TRBJ1-1, with TRBD1 matching 7 bases. V lost 7 bases and J lost 4; bases outside the gene matches: 3. There are 12 residues in the CDR3. Germline assignment: CDR1 MNHNS and CDR2 SASEGT. The CDR3 spells CASTGGTTEAFF. The CDR3 DNA sequence: TGTGCCAGCACAGGGGGGACCACTGAAGCTTTCTTT.

The V gene is TRBV29-1, the J gene TRBJ2-3; 9 positions match TRBD1. Germline-derived CDR1 and CDR2 are SQVTM and ANQGSEA. The CDR3 spans 13 residues. J gave up 4 bases and V 8 bases, and 7 bases lay outside the gene matches. CDR3 nucleotide sequence: TGCAGCCTCGGGGACAGGGATCCAGATACGCAGTATTTT. It translates to CSLGDRDPDTQYF.

V and J are TRBV7-2 and TRBJ2-1, with 8 bases that match TRBD2. J gave up 4 bases and V 3 bases, and 8 bases lay outside the gene matches. From germline, CDR1 is SGHTA and CDR2 FQGNSA. The CDR3 consists of 16 residues. The CDR3 region is CASSFTHPGGYNEQFF. CDR3 nucleotides: TGTGCCAGCAGCTTCACACACCCGGGGGGGTACAATGAGCAGTTCTTC. Full variable domain (rest looked up from reference TRBV7-2 and TRBJ2-1): GAGVSQSPSNKVTEKGKDVELRCDPISGHTALYWYRQSLGQGLEFLIYFQGNSAPDKSGLPSDRFSAERTGGSVSTLTIQRTQQEDSAVYLCASSFTHPGGYNEQFFGPGTRLTVL.

There are a few counts of this clone. This chain connects TRBV7-8 to TRBJ2-5; D gene ambiguous. Between the trimmed V and J ends, which lost 7 bases and 1 base, there was a span of 10 bases. Germline V gene sequence: CDR1 SGHVS, CDR2 FQNEAQ. The CDR3 is 13 amino acids. DNA for the CDR3: TGTGCCAGCACCTCCCGCCTCCAAGAGACCCAGTACTTC. As protein: CASTSRLQETQYF.

This chain joins TRBV29-1 and TRBJ2-5; D unresolved. The CDR3 covers 13 residues. Germline V gene lookup returns CDR1 SQVTM and CDR2 ANQGSEA. Trimming took 4 bases from V and 6 from J, leaving 15 bases between them. The CDR3 region is CSVAEAAPKTQYF. In DNA form, the CDR3 reads TGCAGCGTTGCTGAGGCGGCTCCCAAGACCCAGTACTTC.

V usage is TRBV7-8 and J usage is TRBJ1-2; 7 bases agree with TRBD1. Germline trimming cut 5 bases from V and 2 bases from J; bases unmatched to any gene: 5. Germline loops: CDR1 SGHVS, CDR2 FQNEAQ. There are 14 residues in the CDR3. The CDR3 sequence: CASSGPGQNYGYTF. The CDR3 region has the DNA TGTGCCAGCAGCGGGCCGGGACAGAACTATGGCTACACCTTC.

The V call is TRBV9, the J call TRBJ1-1; TRBD1 aligns across 7 bases. Germline V gene data show CDR1 as SGDLS and CDR2 as YYNGEE. The CDR3 extends over 13 amino acids. Losses at the gene ends were 3 bases for V and 8 bases for J; bases not matched to a gene: 7. The CDR3 spells CASSALSQGEAFF. CDR3 nucleotide sequence: TGTGCCAGCAGCGCACTATCACAGGGGGAAGCTTTCTTT.

The V and J genes are TRBV12-5 and TRBJ2-3, with a possible D match to TRBD2 (5 bases). V was cut by 4 bases and J by 2 bases, with 7 bases left in between. The CDR3 length is 13 residues. Germline assignment: CDR1 LGHNT and CDR2 FRNRAP. Here the CDR3 reads CASGSDYTDTQYF. The DNA for the CDR3 is TGTGCTAGTGGTTCTGACTACACAGATACGCAGTATTTT.

V is TRBV5-1 and J is TRBJ2-5; a possible D gene is TRBD2 (6 bases). V was shortened by 0 bases and J by 5 bases, with 8 bases between the two germline ends. The CDR3 contains 13 residues. The germline V gene encodes CDR1 SGHRS and CDR2 YFSETQ. CDR3 residues: CASSLGLAETQYF. CDR3 coding DNA: TGCGCCAGCAGCTTGGGGCTAGCGGAGACCCAGTACTTC.

The chain employs TRBV6-5 and TRBJ1-2; the D is unclear. Germline V CDR1 and CDR2: MNHEY, SVGAGI. This CDR3 has 12 residues. The V and J ends lost 2 bases and 7 bases respectively, with 8 bases between them. CDR3 residues: CASSYPFGGYTF. CDR3 nucleotide sequence: TGTGCCAGCAGTTACCCCTTTGGTGGCTACACCTTC.

The V call is TRBV2, the J call TRBJ2-2, with 10 positions matching TRBD1. V lost 4 bases and J lost 5; bases outside the gene matches: 4. This CDR3 is built from 15 residues. Germline CDR1 and CDR2: SNHLY and FYNNEI. This chain's CDR3 is CASSGDRGPTGELFF. For the CDR3, the DNA is TGTGCCAGCAGTGGTGACAGGGGGCCGACCGGGGAGCTGTTTTTT.

This chain links TRBV6-1 with TRBJ1-1; no definite D call. CDR3 size: 13 residues. From germline, CDR1 is MNHNS and CDR2 SASEGT. V lost 5 bases and J 5 bases, leaving 12 bases between the germline ends. CDR3 region: CASSSEGGTEAFF. Here the CDR3 DNA reads TGTGCCAGCAGTTCGGAGGGAGGGACTGAAGCTTTCTTT.

The gene calls are TRBV9 and TRBJ2-3; perhaps D is TRBD1 or TRBD2 (5 bases each). This CDR3 has 13 amino acids. Germline assignment: CDR1 SGDLS and CDR2 YYNGEE. Trimming took 3 bases from V and 2 from J, leaving 7 bases between them. The CDR3 loop reads CASSGGSTDTQYF. CDR3 coding DNA: TGTGCCAGCAGCGGGGGGTCCACAGATACGCAGTATTTT.

J is TRBJ2-7 and V is TRBV14, with a weak D call TRBD1 (6 bases). Trimming took 4 bases from V and 0 from J, leaving 7 bases between them. Germline V gene data show CDR1 as SGHDN and CDR2 as FVKESK. This CDR3 is built from 13 residues. In nucleotides, the CDR3 is TGTGCCAGCAGCCCGGACAGCTCCTACGAGCAGTACTTC. Protein: CASSPDSSYEQYF.

DNA of the CDR3: TGTGCTAGTGGGGGACTAGCGGGTTATAGCACAGATACGCAGTATTTT. It specifies CASGGLAGYSTDTQYF. The rearrangement uses TRBV12-5 and TRBJ2-3; 12 bases align to TRBD2. With 6 bases clipped from V and 0 bases from J, the junction kept 4 bases outside the gene matches. Germline assignment: CDR1 LGHNT and CDR2 FRNRAP. CDR3 length: 16 amino acids.

The chain is built from TRBV5-4 and TRBJ2-7; 7 bases fit TRBD1. V lost 4 bases, J lost 0 bases, and 7 bases stayed unmatched. Per germline, CDR1 SGHNT and CDR2 YYREEE (reference sequence). The CDR3 length is 15 residues. The DNA for the CDR3 is TGTGCCAGCAGCCTGCCGGGACAGCGCTCCTACGAGCAGTACTTC. It yields the protein CASSLPGQRSYEQYF.

V and J are TRBV4-2 and TRBJ2-4; 8 nucleotides match TRBD1. Germline V CDR1 and CDR2: LGHNA, YNFKEQ. The CDR3 has 21 residues. V trimming: 0 bases; J trimming: 2 bases; junction bases outside the gene matches: 18. The CDR3 DNA reads TGTGCCAGCAGCCAAGATGGGGAAGGTAGGGGACAGGTTAACCCCAAAAACATTCAGTACTTC. Translated: CASSQDGEGRGQVNPKNIQYF.

The rearrangement links TRBV9 to TRBJ2-1; 8 bases are a match to TRBD2. In germline, CDR1 is SGDLS, CDR2 YYNGEE. The CDR3 length is 15 residues. V trimming: 4 bases; J trimming: 8 bases; junction bases outside the gene matches: 11. This CDR3 reads CASSTLPTSEYEQFF. The CDR3, as DNA: TGTGCCAGCAGCACCTTACCGACTAGCGAATATGAGCAGTTCTTC. Complete variable domain (other parts from reference TRBV9 and TRBJ2-1): DSGVTQTPKHLITATGQRVTLRCSPRSGDLSVYWYQQSLDQGLQFLIQYYNGEERAKGNILERFSAQQFPDLHSELNLSSLELGDSALYFCASSTLPTSEYEQFFGPGTRLTVL.

This chain uses TRBV6-5 with TRBJ2-2, with D uncertain. The CDR3 loop spans 14 amino acids. Looked up from germline, CDR1 is MNHEY and CDR2 is SVGAGI. Trimming pared 5 bases from V and 2 bases from J, leaving 9 bases between. CDR3 amino acids: CASSGRRNTGELFF. In DNA, the CDR3 is TGTGCCAGCAGTGGACGGAGAAACACCGGGGAGCTGTTTTTT.

CDR3 in DNA: TGCGCCAGCAGCTTGGCCAACCCTTCGAACGGCTACACCTTC. This gives the protein CASSLANPSNGYTF. The rearrangement links TRBV5-1 to TRBJ1-2; no clear D gene. The germline gives CDR1 SGHRS, CDR2 YFSETQ. V lost 0 bases, J lost 8 bases, and 14 bases lay in between. This CDR3 is 14 amino acids long.

The rearrangement uses TRBV30 and TRBJ2-7; D is unresolved. V was trimmed by 0 bases and J by 4 bases, leaving 10 bases between them. There are 13 residues in the CDR3. From germline, CDR1 is GTSNPN and CDR2 SVGIG (reference sequence). The CDR3: CAWSVTIWYEQYF. Written as DNA, the CDR3 is TGTGCCTGGAGTGTCACAATTTGGTACGAGCAGTACTTC.

The rearrangement uses TRBV7-2 and TRBJ2-2, with unresolved D. With 4 bases removed from V and 1 base from J, the gap between germline ends came to 7 bases. CDR3 length equals 14 residues. CDR1 and CDR2 from the germline V gene are SGHTA and FQGNSA. The CDR3, as DNA: TGTGCCAGCAGCTGGTCACAGAACACCGGGGAGCTGTTTTTT. The encoded protein is CASSWSQNTGELFF.